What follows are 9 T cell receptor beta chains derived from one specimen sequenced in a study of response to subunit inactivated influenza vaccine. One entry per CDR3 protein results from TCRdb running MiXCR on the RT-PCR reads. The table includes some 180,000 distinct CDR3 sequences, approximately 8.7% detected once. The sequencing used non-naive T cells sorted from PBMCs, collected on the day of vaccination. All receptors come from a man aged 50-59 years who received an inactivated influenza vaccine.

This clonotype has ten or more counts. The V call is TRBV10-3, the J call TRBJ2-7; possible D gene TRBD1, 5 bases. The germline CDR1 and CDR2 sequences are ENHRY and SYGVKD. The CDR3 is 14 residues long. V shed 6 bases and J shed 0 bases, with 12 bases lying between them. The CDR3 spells CAIRPDKNSYEQYF. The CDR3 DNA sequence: TGTGCCATCAGACCGGACAAAAACTCCTACGAGCAGTACTTC.

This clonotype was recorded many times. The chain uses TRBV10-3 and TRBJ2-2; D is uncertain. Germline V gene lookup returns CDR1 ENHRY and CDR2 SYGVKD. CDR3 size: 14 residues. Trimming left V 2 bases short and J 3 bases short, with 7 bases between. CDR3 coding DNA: TGTGCCATCAGTGAGAAGGCCGACACCGGGGAGCTGTTTTTT. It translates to CAISEKADTGELFF.

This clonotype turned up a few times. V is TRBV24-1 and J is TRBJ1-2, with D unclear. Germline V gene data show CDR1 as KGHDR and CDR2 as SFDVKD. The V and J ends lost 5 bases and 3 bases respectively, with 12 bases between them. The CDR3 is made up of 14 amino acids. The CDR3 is CATSAGYGDYGYTF. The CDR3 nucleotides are TGTGCCACCAGTGCGGGGTATGGGGACTATGGCTACACCTTC.

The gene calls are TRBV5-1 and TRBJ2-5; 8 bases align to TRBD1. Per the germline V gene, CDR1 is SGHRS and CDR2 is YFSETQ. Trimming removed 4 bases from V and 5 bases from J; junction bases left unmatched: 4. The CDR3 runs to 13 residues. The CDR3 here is CASSPDREETQYF. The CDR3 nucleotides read TGCGCCAGCAGCCCGGACAGGGAGGAGACCCAGTACTTC. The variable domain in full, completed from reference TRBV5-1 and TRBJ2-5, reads KAGVTQTPRYLIKTRGQQVTLSCSPISGHRSVSWYQQTPGQGLQFLFEYFSETQRNKGNFPGRFSGRQFSNSRSEMNVSTLELGDSALYLCASSPDREETQYFGPGTRLLVL.

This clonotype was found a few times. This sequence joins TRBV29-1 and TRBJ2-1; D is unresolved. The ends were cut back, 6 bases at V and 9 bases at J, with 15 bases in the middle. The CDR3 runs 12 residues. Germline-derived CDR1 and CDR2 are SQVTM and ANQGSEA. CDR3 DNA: TGCAGCGTCCGAGTTACCGCAGGTGAGCAGTTCTTC. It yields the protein CSVRVTAGEQFF.

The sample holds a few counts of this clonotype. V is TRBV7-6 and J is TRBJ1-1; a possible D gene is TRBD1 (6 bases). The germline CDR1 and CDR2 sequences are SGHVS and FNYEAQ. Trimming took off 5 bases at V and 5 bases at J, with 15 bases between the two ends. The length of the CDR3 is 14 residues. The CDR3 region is CASSPRRGGTEAFF. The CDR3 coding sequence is TGTGCCAGCAGCCCCCGACGAGGGGGGACTGAAGCTTTCTTT.

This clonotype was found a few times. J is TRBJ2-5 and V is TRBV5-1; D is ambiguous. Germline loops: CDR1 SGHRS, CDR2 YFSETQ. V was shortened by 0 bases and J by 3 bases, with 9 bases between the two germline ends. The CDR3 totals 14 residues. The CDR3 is CASSLALGKETQYF. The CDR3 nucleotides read TGCGCCAGCAGCTTGGCGCTGGGTAAAGAGACCCAGTACTTC.

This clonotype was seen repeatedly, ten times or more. The DNA of the CDR3 is TGTGCCAGCAGCTTAGGGACTAGCGGGAACACAGATACGCAGTATTTT. It specifies CASSLGTSGNTDTQYF. This chain joins TRBV7-7 and TRBJ2-3; 12 positions match TRBD2. The V gene's germline CDR1 is SSHAT and CDR2 FNYEAQ (reference sequence). Trimming removed 1 base from V and 2 bases from J; junction bases left unmatched: 1. The CDR3 loop spans 16 amino acids.

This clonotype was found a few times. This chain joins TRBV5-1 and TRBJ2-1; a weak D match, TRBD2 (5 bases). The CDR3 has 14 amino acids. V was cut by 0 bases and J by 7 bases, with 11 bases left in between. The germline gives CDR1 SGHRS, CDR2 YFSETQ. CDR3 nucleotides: TGCGCCAGCAGCTTGGTAGCGCTCGGGAATGAGCAGTTCTTC. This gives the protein CASSLVALGNEQFF.